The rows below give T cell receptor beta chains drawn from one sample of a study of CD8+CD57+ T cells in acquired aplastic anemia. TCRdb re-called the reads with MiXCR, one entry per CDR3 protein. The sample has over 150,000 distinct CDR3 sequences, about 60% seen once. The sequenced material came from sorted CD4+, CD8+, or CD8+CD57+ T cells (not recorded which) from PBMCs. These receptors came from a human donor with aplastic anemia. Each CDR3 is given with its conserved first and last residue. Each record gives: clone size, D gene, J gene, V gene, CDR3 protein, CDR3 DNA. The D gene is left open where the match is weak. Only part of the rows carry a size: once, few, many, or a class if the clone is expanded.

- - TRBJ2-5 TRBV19 CASPGGGETQYF TGTGCCAGCCCAGGTGGGGGAGAGACCCAGTACTTC
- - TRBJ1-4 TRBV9 CASSSGSATNEKLFF TGCGCCAGCAGCTCCGGGTCAGCAACTAATGAAAAACTGTTTTTT
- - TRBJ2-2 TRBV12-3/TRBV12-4 CASRRDVDGELFF TGTGCCAGCAGGCGGGACGTGGACGGGGAGCTGTTTTTT
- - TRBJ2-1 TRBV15 CATSRGGSHNEQFF TGTGCCACCAGCAGAGGGGGCAGCCACAATGAGCAGTTCTTC
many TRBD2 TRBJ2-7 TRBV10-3 CAISESLADSYEQYF TGTGCCATCAGTGAGTCACTAGCGGACTCCTACGAGCAGTACTTC
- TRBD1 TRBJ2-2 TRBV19 CASSQGAILLVGELFF TGTGCGTCTTCACAGGGGGCGATTCTTCTAGTCGGGGAGCTGTTTTTT
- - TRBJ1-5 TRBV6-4 CASSERENQPQHF TGTGCCAGCAGTGAGAGGGAAAATCAGCCCCAGCATTTT
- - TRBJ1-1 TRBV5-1 CASSANTGSEAFF TGTGCCAGCAGCGCTAATACAGGGTCTGAAGCTTTCTTT
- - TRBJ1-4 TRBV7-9 CASSLVPGGGATNEKLFF TGTGCCAGCAGCTTAGTACCGGGAGGCGGTGCAACTAATGAAAAACTGTTTTTT
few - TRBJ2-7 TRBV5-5 CATSAALLGEQYF TGTGCCACCAGTGCTGCCTTGCTGGGCGAGCAGTACTTC
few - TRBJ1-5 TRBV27 CASSLSARSQPQHF TGTGCCAGCAGTTTGTCTGCCCGTAGTCAGCCCCAGCATTTT
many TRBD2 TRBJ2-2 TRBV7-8 CASTGLAGGNTGELFF TGTGCCAGCACAGGACTAGCGGGGGGGAACACCGGGGAGCTGTTTTTT
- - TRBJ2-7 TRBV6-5 CASGVSYEQYF TGTGCCAGCGGGGTCTCCTACGAGCAGTACTTC
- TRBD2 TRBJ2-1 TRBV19 CASSIGLAGLNEQFF TGTGCCAGTAGTATTGGACTAGCGGGGCTCAATGAGCAGTTCTTC
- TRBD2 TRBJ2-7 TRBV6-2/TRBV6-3 CASSWTSGGAVYEQYF TGTGCCAGCAGTTGGACTAGCGGGGGAGCCGTGTACGAGCAGTACTTC
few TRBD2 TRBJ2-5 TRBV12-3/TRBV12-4 CASSLGTSGETQYF TGTGCCAGCAGTTTAGGGACTAGCGGAGAGACCCAGTACTTC
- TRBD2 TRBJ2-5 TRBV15 CATSSTSGGGETQYF TGTGCCACCAGCAGCACTAGCGGGGGAGGAGAGACCCAGTACTTC
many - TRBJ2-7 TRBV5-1 CASSSPGYEQYF TGTGCCAGCAGTTCCCCAGGCTACGAGCAGTACTTC
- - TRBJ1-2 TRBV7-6 CASSLLAEGTEGYTF TGTGCCAGCAGCTTATTGGCGGAAGGGACGGAAGGCTACACCTTC
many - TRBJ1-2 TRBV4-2 CASSHAYGYTF TGTGCCAGCAGCCACGCCTATGGCTACACCTTC
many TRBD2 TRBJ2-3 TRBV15 CATSRDRLAGVSTDTQYF TGTGCCACCAGCAGAGATCGGCTAGCGGGGGTTAGCACAGATACGCAGTATTTT
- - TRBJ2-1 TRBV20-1 CSARLGDNEQFF TGCAGTGCGAGGCTAGGTGACAATGAGCAGTTCTTC
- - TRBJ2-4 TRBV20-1 CSATGGGLYIQYF TGCAGTGCCACAGGGGGGGGACTGTACATTCAGTACTTC
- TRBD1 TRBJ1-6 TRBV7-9 CASSSDRDNSPLHF TGTGCCAGCAGCTCAGACAGGGATAATTCACCCCTCCACTTT
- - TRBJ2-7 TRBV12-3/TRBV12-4 CASSYTGLRYEQYF TGTGCCAGCAGTTACACGGGGCTTCGCTACGAGCAGTACTTC
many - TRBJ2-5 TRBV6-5 CASSPIDQETQYF TGTGCCAGCAGTCCCATTGACCAAGAGACCCAGTACTTC
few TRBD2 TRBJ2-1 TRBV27 CASSFGGADNEQFF TGTGCCAGCAGTTTCGGGGGGGCGGACAATGAGCAGTTCTTC
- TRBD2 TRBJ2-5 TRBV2 CASTPPPVAGVETQYF TGTGCCAGCACCCCTCCCCCCGTAGCGGGGGTAGAGACCCAGTACTTC
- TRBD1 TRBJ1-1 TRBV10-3 CAISESLPGQGVTEAFF TGTGCCATCAGTGAGAGCCTACCGGGACAGGGGGTCACTGAAGCTTTCTTT
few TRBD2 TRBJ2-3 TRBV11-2 CASSLTSADTQYF TGTGCCAGCAGCTTAACTAGCGCAGATACGCAGTATTTT
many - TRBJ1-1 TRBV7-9 CASSPRGRLNTEAFF TGTGCCAGCAGCCCCCGGGGCAGATTGAACACTGAAGCTTTCTTT
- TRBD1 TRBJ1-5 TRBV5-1 CASSTGTGDQPQHF TGCGCCAGCAGCACGGGGACAGGGGATCAGCCCCAGCATTTT
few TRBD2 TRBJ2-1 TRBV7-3 CASSLGGVRDEQFF TGTGCCAGCAGCTTAGGGGGGGTTCGGGATGAGCAGTTCTTC
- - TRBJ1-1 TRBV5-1 CASSLSGITEAFF TGCGCCAGCAGCTTGTCAGGGATAACTGAAGCTTTCTTT
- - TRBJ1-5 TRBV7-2 CASSPSRLQGGNQPQHF TGTGCCAGCAGCCCTAGCAGGTTACAGGGCGGCAATCAGCCCCAGCATTTT
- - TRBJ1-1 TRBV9 CASSVVTPMNTEAFF TGTGCCAGCAGCGTAGTGACCCCCATGAACACTGAAGCTTTCTTT
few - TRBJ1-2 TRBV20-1 CSAPVTYGYTF TGCAGTGCCCCTGTCACGTATGGCTACACCTTC
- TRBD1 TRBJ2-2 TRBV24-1 CATSDFGQGRDGELFF TGTGCCACCAGTGACTTTGGACAGGGGAGGGACGGGGAGCTGTTTTTT
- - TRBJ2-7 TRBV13 CASSEGEDEQYF TGTGCCAGCAGCGAGGGAGAAGACGAGCAGTACTTC
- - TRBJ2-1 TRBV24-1 CATSDHGQLQFF TGTGCCACCAGTGATCACGGACAGCTACAGTTCTTC
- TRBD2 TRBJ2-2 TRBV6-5 CASSYSGGVNTGELFF TGTGCCAGCAGTTACTCGGGGGGGGTGAACACCGGGGAGCTGTTTTTT